This T cell receptor (beta chain) was profiled in a study of OX40 agonist ivuxolimab in advanced cancers. Regarding the complete study: Ivuxolimab was a fully human IgG2 agonistic monoclonal antibody targeting the costimulatory receptor OX40 (CD134). Intravenous ivuxolimab was administered to patients every 2 weeks at six dose levels: 0.01, 0.1, 0.3, 1.5, 3 and 10 mg/kg. Of the approximately 50 dose-escalation patients, hepatocellular carcinoma was present in about 20, melanoma in approximately 15, renal cell carcinoma in 9 and head and neck cancer in 9. In the dose-escalation cohort, 75% to 90% of patients were male, and the mean age was around 60 years with a range of 23 to 79. Prior anti-PD-1, anti-PD-L1 or anti-CTLA-4 therapy was permitted, and about 40% of dose-escalation patients had received checkpoint inhibitors. Partial responses occurred in three dose-escalation patients, of whom one had hepatocellular carcinoma and two had cutaneous melanoma. The purpose of peripheral TCRbeta sequencing was to test whether ivuxolimab changed TCR sequence diversity and led to clonal T-cell expansion. The paper reports the monotherapy dose-escalation portion (N of about 52 patients) of the phase I ivuxolimab trial. What the study reported, not specific to this receptor: In the 0.1-3.0 mg/kg groups, partial responders were among the patients with the lowest normalized peripheral clonal expansion, particularly in CD8+ T cells. After ivuxolimab, expanded clones were on average more numerous among CD8+ T cells than among CD4+ T cells. At doses from 0.1 to 3.0 mg/kg, clonal expansion was seen in both CD4+ and CD8+ blood T cells between baseline and week 6. Low levels of normalized T-cell clonal expansion were also seen in some nonresponding patients. Antigen specificity was not determined for the clonally expanded peripheral T cells.

At the junction V is shortened by 6 bases and J by 6 bases; bases outside the gene matches: 9. The germline V gene encodes CDR1 MNHEY and CDR2 SMNVEV (reference sequence). The CDR3 spans 14 residues, from the cysteine through the phenylalanine. This entry keeps only the CDR3 DNA: 42 bases, framed from base 1. Patients with a history of autoimmune disease or receiving systemic immunosuppression were excluded from the trial. Peripheral blood for TCR sequencing was collected from all dose cohorts at baseline, on cycle 4 day 1, and on cycle 7 day 1. The samples were drawn from a first-in-human, open-label, multicenter phase I dose-escalation trial of ivuxolimab. The trial enrolled adults with locally advanced or metastatic head and neck squamous cell, hepatocellular, melanoma or renal cell carcinoma. Before TCR sequencing, CD4+ and CD8+ T cells were separately sorted from peripheral blood. To sequence the TCRbeta CDR3 region, genomic DNA was isolated from the sorted cells. The immunoSEQ Assay was used to sequence the TCRbeta CDR3 regions. TCRdb took this table from immuneACCESS and kept in-frame rearrangements with V and J called. Such tables lack part of the clones; where checked against another copy, unresolved V genes explain under half of the gap, and the rest is unexplained. The table for this sample lists about 54,000 clones; under 95% of them were counted only once. Approximately 8.3% of the sample comes from the top ten.

Worth noting for this clone: Which antigen it targets is not known. No clone much larger than this one lies a single base away; base qualities are absent.

The sequence links TRBV27 to TRBJ1-2, and TRBD1 aligns with 8 junction nucleotides. The clonotype comes from an adult with an advanced solid tumor such as melanoma, head and neck, liver or kidney cancer. The sample consisted of CD4+ or CD8+ T cells sorted from blood, taken in a trial of the OX40 agonist ivuxolimab. For the CDR3, the sequence is CASSPLDRGHGYTF. The bases read TGTGCCAGCAGCCCCCTCGACAGGGGACATGGCTACACCTTC.